This T cell receptor beta chain was captured in a study of shared clonotypes between healthy human individuals. Study details: Donors consisted of two women and a few men between 18 and 49.

The CDR3 runs to 14 residues. With 5 bases clipped from V and 6 bases from J, the junction kept 7 bases outside the gene matches. In germline, CDR1 is SEHNR, CDR2 FQNEAQ (reference sequence). Study-wide results and limits: Some clonotypes were shared by all four sorted-subset donors, while others were not shared. The non-shared ones had lower generation probabilities than the shared ones. Sharing across four donors was seen in around 5.1% of naive CD4 clonotypes.

The naive CD8 population came from CD45RO-negative cells selected for CCR7, without terminally differentiated effector memory CD45RA+ cells. Donors comprised only Caucasian adults living in Nashville, Tennessee. Comments on this clone: Its target is not known.

Clones were read by immunoSEQ multiplex PCR, and TCRdb kept only the in-frame ones, dropping some. This sample has some 2.1 million clones, with about 93% found just once. The sequencing sample was made of naive CD8+ T cells from PBMCs. The chain joins TRBV7-9 to TRBJ1-5, with 7 bases that match TRBD1. The clonotype comes from a young man in good health. Some clones in this sample may be carry-over from other donors' samples. The CDR3 nucleotides read TGTGCCAGCAGCAAGGGAGGGGGCAGTCAGCCCCAGCATTTT. It is translated as CASSKGGGSQPQHF.